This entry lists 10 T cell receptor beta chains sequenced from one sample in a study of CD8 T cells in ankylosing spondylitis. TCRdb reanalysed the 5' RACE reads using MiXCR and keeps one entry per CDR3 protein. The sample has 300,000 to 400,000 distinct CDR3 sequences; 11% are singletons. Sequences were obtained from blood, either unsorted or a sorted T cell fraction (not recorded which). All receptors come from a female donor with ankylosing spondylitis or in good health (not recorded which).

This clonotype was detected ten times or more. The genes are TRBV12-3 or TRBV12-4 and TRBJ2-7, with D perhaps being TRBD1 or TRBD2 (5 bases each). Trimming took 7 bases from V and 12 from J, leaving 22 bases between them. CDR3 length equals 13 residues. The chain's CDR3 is CASTPGDGDTLYF. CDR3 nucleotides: TGTGCCAGCACTCCCGGGGACGGGGATACTCTGTACTTC.

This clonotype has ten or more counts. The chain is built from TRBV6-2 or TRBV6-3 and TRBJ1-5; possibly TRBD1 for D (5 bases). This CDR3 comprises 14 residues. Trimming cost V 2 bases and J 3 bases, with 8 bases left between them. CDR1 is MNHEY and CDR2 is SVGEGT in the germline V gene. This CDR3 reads CASSYGAYNQPQHF. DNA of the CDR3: TGTGCCAGCAGTTACGGGGCTTACAATCAGCCCCAGCATTTT.

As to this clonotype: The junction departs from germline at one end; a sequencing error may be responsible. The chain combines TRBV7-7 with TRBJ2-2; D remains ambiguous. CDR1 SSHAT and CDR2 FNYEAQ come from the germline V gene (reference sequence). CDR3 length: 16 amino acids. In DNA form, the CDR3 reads TGTGCTAGCACCCCCGGTCGGACCATAAACACCGGGGAGCTGTTTTTT. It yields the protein CASTPGRTINTGELFF.

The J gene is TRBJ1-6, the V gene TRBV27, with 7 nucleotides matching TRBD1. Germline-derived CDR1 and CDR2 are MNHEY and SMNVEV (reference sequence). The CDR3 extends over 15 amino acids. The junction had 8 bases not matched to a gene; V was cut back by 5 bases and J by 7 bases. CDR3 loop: CASSRRDSLNSPLHF. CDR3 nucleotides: TGTGCCAGCAGTCGGAGGGACAGCCTAAATTCACCCCTCCACTTT.

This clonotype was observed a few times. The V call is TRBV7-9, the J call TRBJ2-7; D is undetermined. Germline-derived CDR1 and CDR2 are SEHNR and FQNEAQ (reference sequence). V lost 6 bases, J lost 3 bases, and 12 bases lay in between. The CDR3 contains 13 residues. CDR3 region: CASSLRGDYEQYF. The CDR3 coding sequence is TGTGCCAGCAGTCTCCGCGGAGACTACGAGCAGTACTTC. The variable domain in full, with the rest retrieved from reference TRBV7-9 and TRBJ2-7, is DTGVSQNPRHKITKRGQNVTFRCDPISEHNRLYWYRQTLGQGPEFLTYFQNEAQLEKSRLLSDRFSAERPKGSFSTLEIQRTEQGDSAMYLCASSLRGDYEQYFGPGTRLTVT.

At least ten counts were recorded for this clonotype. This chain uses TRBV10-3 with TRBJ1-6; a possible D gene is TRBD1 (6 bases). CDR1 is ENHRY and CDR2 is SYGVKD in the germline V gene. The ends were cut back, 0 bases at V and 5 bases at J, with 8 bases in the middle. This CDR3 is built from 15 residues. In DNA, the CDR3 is TGTGCCATCAGTGAGTCATACAGGGATAATTCACCCCTCCACTTT. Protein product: CAISESYRDNSPLHF.

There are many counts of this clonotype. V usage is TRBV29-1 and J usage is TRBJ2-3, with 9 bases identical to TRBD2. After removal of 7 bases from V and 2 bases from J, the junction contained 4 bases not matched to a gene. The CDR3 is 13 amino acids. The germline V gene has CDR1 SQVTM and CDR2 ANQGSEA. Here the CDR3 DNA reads TGCAGCGCCCGACTAGCGGCCACAGATACGCAGTATTTT. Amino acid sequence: CSARLAATDTQYF.

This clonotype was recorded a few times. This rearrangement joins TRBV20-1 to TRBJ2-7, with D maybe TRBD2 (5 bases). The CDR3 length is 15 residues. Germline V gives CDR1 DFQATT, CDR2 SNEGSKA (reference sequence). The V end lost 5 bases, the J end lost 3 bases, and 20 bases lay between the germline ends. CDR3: CSAPSRTGAGYEQYF. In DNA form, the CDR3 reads TGCAGTGCTCCCAGTAGGACTGGAGCCGGCTACGAGCAGTACTTC.

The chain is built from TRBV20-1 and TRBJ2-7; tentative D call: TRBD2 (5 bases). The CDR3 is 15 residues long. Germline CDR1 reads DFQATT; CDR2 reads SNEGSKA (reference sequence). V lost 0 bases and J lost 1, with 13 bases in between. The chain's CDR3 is CSARDPGGSSYEQYF. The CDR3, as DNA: TGCAGTGCTAGAGATCCGGGCGGGTCATCCTACGAGCAGTACTTC.

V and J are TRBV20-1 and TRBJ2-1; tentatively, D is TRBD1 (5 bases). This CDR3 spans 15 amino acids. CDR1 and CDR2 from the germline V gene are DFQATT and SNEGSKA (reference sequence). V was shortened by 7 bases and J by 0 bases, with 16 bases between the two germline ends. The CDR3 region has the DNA TGCAGTGTCTCAGTGGACACGAGCTCCTACAATGAGCAGTTCTTC. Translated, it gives CSVSVDTSSYNEQFF.